This TCR beta chain is drawn from a study of blood T cell repertoires in COVID-19. Looking at the study overall: The United States, Italy and Spain were the sources of the acute and convalescent COVID-19 samples. T cells, B-cell-depleted T cells, or PBMCs supplied cDNA or gDNA.

Original analysis: Reference gene primer amplification in the assay estimated nucleated cell counts. The repertoire was sequenced with immunoSEQ multiplex PCR; TCRdb's copy has only in-frame clones and lacks some. V, J and clone size derive from that table, while D and trimming were established from the DNA sequence. The table has about 260,000 clones, 80% to 90% seen once. The receptor's source is a woman in her 40s who had recovered from COVID-19. Sequencing used peripheral blood.

The CDR3 DNA follows: TGCGCCAGCAGCCAAGATCTTACGGGACAACACTCTGGGGCCAACGTCCTGACTTTC. Its protein product is CASSQDLTGQHSGANVLTF. This chain connects TRBV4-1 to TRBJ2-6, with D possibly matching TRBD1 (6 bases). Germline V gene sequence: CDR1 MGHRA, CDR2 YSYEKL. V lost 0 bases to trimming and J lost 0 bases, with 15 bases between them. The CDR3 consists of 19 residues.